This T cell receptor (beta chain) derives from a study of chemoradiotherapy in HPV16-positive cancers. Method: immunoSEQ multiplex PCR; TCRdb's copy keeps in-frame clones and lacks some. The table shows 8,000 to 10,000 clones, with roughly nine tenths occurring only once. V was trimmed by 1 base and J by 2 bases, leaving 10 bases between them. The CDR3 spans 15 residues. The germline CDR1 and CDR2 sequences are SEHNR and FQNEAQ (reference sequence). The clonotype was recovered from a human donor with HPV-associated anogenital cancer. The chain combines TRBV7-9 with TRBJ2-3; D may be TRBD1 or TRBD2 (5 bases each). The sample in question was blood, obtained from a patient who underwent chemoradiotherapy. CDR3 in amino acids: CASSLETGLTDTQYF. In nucleotides, the CDR3 is TGTGCCAGCAGCTTAGAAACAGGACTCACAGATACGCAGTATTTT.